This T cell receptor beta chain was observed in a study of cytomegalovirus exposure and HLA in healthy donors. Study as a whole: Researchers previously reported finding roughly 120 million unique TCR beta sequences from roughly 200 million T cells. Study-level results: Cytomegalovirus association was listed for around 180 TCR beta chains.

The CDR3 loop spans 15 amino acids. Germline V gene data show CDR1 as LNHDA and CDR2 as SQIVND (reference sequence). Trimming at V came to 6 bases and at J to 5 bases, leaving 10 bases not matched to a gene. Both 60 Vbeta primers and 13 Jbeta primers went into the PCR. Libraries were prepared by immunoSEQ multiplex PCR; TCRdb keeps only in-frame clonotypes and omits some of them. The sample's table shows about 160,000 clones. Note on this clone: Its antigen is unidentified.

The sample was PBMCs. The V and J genes are TRBV19 and TRBJ2-5, with TRBD2 identical over 9 bases. The clonotype comes from a man aged 30 to 45 in good health and CMV-seronegative. This CDR3 is CASRAGGRHRETQYF. Written as DNA, the CDR3 is TGTGCCAGTAGAGCGGGAGGACGCCACCGGGAGACCCAGTACTTC. Full variable domain (rest looked up from reference TRBV19 and TRBJ2-5): DGGITQSPKYLFRKEGQNVTLSCEQNLNHDAMYWYRQDPGQGLRLIYYSQIVNDFQKGDIAEGYSVSREKKESFPLTVTSAQKNPTAFYLCASRAGGRHRETQYFGPGTRLLVL.